This TCR beta chain is drawn from a study of cytomegalovirus exposure and HLA in healthy donors. General observations from the study: It was found in a later analysis that first-cohort TCR clusters tended to co-occur in the 95 to 150 validation repertoires. The study put 150 or so TCR beta chains on its list as cytomegalovirus-associated.

Turning to this clone: Its specificity is not known.

This table comes from immunoSEQ multiplex PCR, and its TCRdb copy is limited to in-frame clones, with some not included. The sample shows some 120,000 clones, over 75% of them seen only once. The donors were part of the validation cohort, which consisted of about 120 subjects and was separate from the first cohort of about 670 subjects. The sample taken for sequencing was PBMCs. This clonotype was sampled from a woman in her 30s in good health and CMV-seronegative.

Written as DNA, the CDR3 is TGTGCCAGCAGTGACTCATCGGCGGGTATGGGGCAAGAGACCCAGTACTTC. It translates to CASSDSSAGMGQETQYF. V usage is TRBV25-1 and J usage is TRBJ2-5, with TRBD2 as a possible D gene (5 bases). Trimming pared 3 bases from V and 2 bases from J, leaving 19 bases between. This CDR3 spans 17 amino acids. CDR1 is MGHDK, CDR2 SYGVNS, per germline.